Following are 24 T cell receptor beta chains from one sample sequenced in a study of T cells in Graves' hyperthyroidism and ophthalmopathy. Regions amplified from RNA transcripts were the TCR beta CDR3 regions. HTBI primers drove first-round RT-PCR of the TCR CDR3. Each CDR3 protein is one row after TCRdb ran MiXCR on the multiplex PCR reads. This table has approximately 400,000 distinct CDR3 sequences, 25% appearing once. The sequenced material came from blood. The receptors shown here come from a man between 45 and 60 years old with Graves' hyperthyroidism.

The sample holds a few counts of this clonotype. The V gene is TRBV5-8, the J gene TRBJ2-1; tentatively, D is TRBD2 (5 bases). Trimming left V 0 bases short and J 0 bases short, with 13 bases between. Germline assignment: CDR1 SGHTS and CDR2 YDEGEE. The CDR3 extends over 17 amino acids. The CDR3 DNA sequence: TGTGCCAGCAGCTTGGCATTTGGAGAGGGCTCCTACAATGAGCAGTTCTTC. Translated, it gives CASSLAFGEGSYNEQFF.

This clonotype came up many times. This chain joins TRBV5-1 and TRBJ2-1, with 14 bases aligning to TRBD2. CDR1 and CDR2 (germline): SGHRS, YFSETQ. CDR3 length: 19 amino acids. J lost 0 bases, V lost 0 bases, and 5 bases had no gene match. CDR3 in DNA: TGCGCCAGCAGCTTGGATCCGACTAGCGGGAGGGCCTCCTACAATGAGCAGTTCTTC. As protein: CASSLDPTSGRASYNEQFF.

This clonotype has only a few counts. This rearrangement joins TRBV6-6 to TRBJ1-2; TRBD1 matches at 8 bases. V gave up 0 bases and J gave up 4 bases; unmatched junction bases: 7. CDR3 length: 16 residues. CDR1 and CDR2 (germline): MNHNY, SVGAGI (reference sequence). CDR3 sequence (DNA): TGTGCCAGCAGTTACTCGCAGGGGGCAAGTGTCTATGGCTACACCTTC. The encoded protein is CASSYSQGASVYGYTF.

The V gene is TRBV15, the J gene TRBJ2-3; no reliable D call. Germline V lookup: CDR1 LNHNV, CDR2 YYDKDF (reference sequence). V lost 5 bases and J lost 0, with 21 bases in between. There are 18 residues in the CDR3. CDR3 protein: CATSGVRRPIPSTDTQYF. DNA of the CDR3: TGTGCCACCAGCGGAGTGAGGCGACCAATTCCTAGCACAGATACGCAGTATTTT.

This clonotype was detected a few times. The V call is TRBV28, the J call TRBJ2-7; D is perhaps TRBD1 (6 bases). Germline V gives CDR1 MDHEN, CDR2 SYDVKM. V was cut by 6 bases and J by 3 bases, with 18 bases left in between. The CDR3 sequence is 15 residues long. The CDR3 DNA reads as TGTGCCAGCAGCGTGAGGCTGGACAGCGGCTACGAGCAGTACTTC. Its protein is CASSVRLDSGYEQYF.

The V and J genes are TRBV12-5 and TRBJ2-7; TRBD1 matches 9 bases. The CDR3 length is 16 residues. Trimming removed 1 base from V and 6 bases from J; junction bases left unmatched: 10. Germline CDR1 reads LGHNT; CDR2 reads FRNRAP. In DNA, the CDR3 is TGTGCTAGTGGTTTGGGTCCCACAGGGGGCAGTTTCGAGCAGTACTTC. This encodes CASGLGPTGGSFEQYF.

V gene TRBV7-8 combines with J gene TRBJ1-5, with 7 bases aligning to TRBD1. The trim removed 2 bases at V and 3 bases at J, leaving 7 bases unmatched. This CDR3 contains 16 residues. Germline CDR1 is SGHVS and CDR2 is FQNEAQ. The CDR3 sequence: CASSLSSTGFNQPQHF. The CDR3 region has the DNA TGTGCCAGCAGCTTATCCTCGACAGGGTTCAATCAGCCCCAGCATTTT.

This chain links TRBV28 with TRBJ1-5; the D gene is possibly TRBD1 (6 bases). The CDR3 totals 16 residues. Germline-derived CDR1 and CDR2 are MDHEN and SYDVKM. V lost 4 bases and J 3 bases, leaving 16 bases between the germline ends. This CDR3 reads CASSSGHRGTNQPQHF. CDR3 DNA: TGTGCCAGCAGTTCGGGACACCGGGGGACCAATCAGCCCCAGCATTTT.

The chain has TRBV6-9 and TRBJ2-7, with 7 positions matching TRBD1. V was pared by 3 bases and J by 9 bases, with 8 bases of the junction left unmatched. CDR3 length: 13 amino acids. Germline V gene sequence: CDR1 MNHGY, CDR2 SVAAGI. CDR3 loop: CASSYRRQGGQYF. The CDR3 DNA is TGTGCCAGCAGTTACCGGAGACAGGGCGGGCAGTACTTC.

The rearrangement joins TRBV18 to TRBJ1-1; D may be TRBD1 (5 bases). Germline loops: CDR1 KGHSH, CDR2 LQKENI. The CDR3 is made up of 14 amino acids. V was pared by 4 bases and J by 3 bases, with 12 bases between. CDR3 amino acids: CASSRRSGDTEAFF. CDR3 DNA: TGTGCCAGCTCACGCAGGTCGGGGGACACTGAAGCTTTCTTT.

This clonotype was counted at least ten times. J is TRBJ2-7 and V is TRBV7-8; D is unclear. Trimming cost V 1 base and J 2 bases, with 12 bases left between them. This CDR3 comprises 15 residues. The V gene's germline CDR1 is SGHVS and CDR2 FQNEAQ. The CDR3 protein is CASSLVPGGAYEQYF. As DNA, the CDR3 is TGTGCCAGCAGCTTAGTCCCCGGCGGTGCCTACGAGCAGTACTTC. The whole variable domain, filled in from reference TRBV7-8 and TRBJ2-7, reads GAGVSQSPRYKVAKRGQDVALRCDPISGHVSLFWYQQALGQGPEFLTYFQNEAQLDKSGLPSDRFFAERPEGSVSTLKIQRTQQEDSAVYLCASSLVPGGAYEQYFGPGTRLTVT.

The V call is TRBV19, the J call TRBJ1-1, with D tentatively TRBD1 (5 bases). The CDR3 loop spans 13 amino acids. Germline CDR1 is LNHDA and CDR2 is SQIVND (reference sequence). V dropped 6 bases and J dropped 0 bases, with 8 bases sitting between them. CDR3: CASSGGVNTEAFF. Here the CDR3 DNA reads TGTGCCAGTAGCGGGGGTGTGAACACTGAAGCTTTCTTT.

The chain is built from TRBV19 and TRBJ2-2; D perhaps matches TRBD1 (6 bases). The CDR3 length is 16 residues. Germline V gene data show CDR1 as LNHDA and CDR2 as SQIVND (reference sequence). With 4 bases removed from V and 0 bases from J, the gap between germline ends came to 12 bases. The CDR3 DNA reads as TGTGCCAGTAGTACCTGGACAGCAGCGAACACCGGGGAGCTGTTTTTT. Translation gives CASSTWTAANTGELFF.

This clonotype has a count of ten or more. The chain links TRBV11-3 to TRBJ2-1, with 7 bases identical to TRBD1. The CDR3 has 16 residues. V shed 5 bases and J 6 bases; nucleotides not matched to a gene: 13. Germline V gives CDR1 SGHNT, CDR2 YENEEA. CDR3 DNA sequence: TGTGCCAGCAGCGACTACGGACAGGTTTCAATCAATGAGCAGTTCTTC. As protein: CASSDYGQVSINEQFF.

V gene TRBV7-6 combines with J gene TRBJ2-3; D may be TRBD1 (6 bases). The CDR3 extends over 13 amino acids. V was pared by 5 bases and J by 4 bases, with 10 bases between. Looked up from germline, CDR1 is SGHVS and CDR2 is FNYEAQ. DNA of the CDR3: TGTGCCAGCAGCGACTACAGGGCAGATACGCAGTATTTT. Its translation is CASSDYRADTQYF.

This clonotype has just a few counts. The chain uses TRBV5-1 and TRBJ2-4, with TRBD1 matching 9 bases. This CDR3 is built from 14 residues. After removal of 3 bases from V and 6 bases from J, the junction contained 4 bases not matched to a gene. Germline V gene data show CDR1 as SGHRS and CDR2 as YFSETQ. The DNA for the CDR3 is TGCGCCAGCAGCTACACGACAGGGGGAAACATTCAGTACTTC. Its translation is CASSYTTGGNIQYF.

This clonotype came up many times. The chain couples TRBV2 to TRBJ2-7; D may be TRBD2 (6 bases). Germline-derived CDR1 and CDR2 are SNHLY and FYNNEI. This CDR3 comprises 13 residues. V was pared by 4 bases and J by 6 bases, with 13 bases between. CDR3 bases: TGTGCCAGCAGTGTAACTAGCTCCGGCGAGCAGTACTTC. It codes for CASSVTSSGEQYF.

There are many counts of this clonotype. V gene TRBV28 combines with J gene TRBJ1-6; unclear D gene. The CDR3 is made up of 12 amino acids. Trimming stripped 5 bases from V and 9 bases from J, with 8 bases between. Germline CDR1 MDHEN, CDR2 SYDVKM. CDR3 sequence: CASSGLPSPLHF. The DNA of the CDR3 is TGTGCCAGCAGTGGTTTGCCTTCACCCCTCCACTTT.

CDR3 DNA sequence: TGTGCCAGTGGATTGGGGGGAAGTGGAGGTACTGAAGCTTTCTTT. It is translated as CASGLGGSGGTEAFF. This sequence joins TRBV12-3 or TRBV12-4 and TRBJ1-1; D perhaps matches TRBD1 (5 bases). Trimming pared 9 bases from V and 5 bases from J, leaving 22 bases between. This CDR3 is built from 15 residues.

The chain is built from TRBV2 and TRBJ2-2, with 12 bases aligning to TRBD2. Germline CDR1 SNHLY, CDR2 FYNNEI. V was clipped by 4 bases and J by 6 bases; unmatched bases: 9. The CDR3 is 17 residues long. The CDR3 reads CASSGVGLAGGPGELFF. CDR3 nucleotide sequence: TGTGCCAGCAGTGGGGTGGGTCTAGCGGGAGGGCCCGGGGAGCTGTTTTTT.

CDR3 bases: TGTGCCAGCAGGCCAACAGGGGGGGCGGAGCAGTACTTC. Protein product: CASRPTGGAEQYF. The chain employs TRBV7-9 and TRBJ2-7; tentatively, D is TRBD1 (8 bases). The CDR3 length is 13 residues. V was shortened by 6 bases and J by 7 bases, with 16 bases between the two germline ends. Germline-derived CDR1 and CDR2 are SEHNR and FQNEAQ (reference sequence).

V and J are TRBV5-1 and TRBJ2-3; no reliable D call. This CDR3 is built from 15 residues. The V gene lost 1 base and the J gene lost 5 bases, with 14 bases spanning the gap. CDR1 is SGHRS, CDR2 YFSETQ, per germline. CDR3 nucleotide sequence: TGCGCCAGCAGCTTGAGCAGGCCGCCTCTAGATACGCAGTATTTT. This gives the protein CASSLSRPPLDTQYF.

In its sample, this clonotype was seen a few times. The J gene is TRBJ2-2, the V gene TRBV19; 7 bases map to TRBD1. Germline-derived CDR1 and CDR2 are LNHDA and SQIVND (reference sequence). Germline trimming cut 5 bases from V and 6 bases from J; bases unmatched to any gene: 6. CDR3 length: 14 residues. CDR3 amino acids: CASSLWTGSGELFF. CDR3 sequence (DNA): TGTGCCAGTAGTCTATGGACAGGCTCCGGGGAGCTGTTTTTT.

This clonotype has at least ten counts. CDR3 sequence: CASSRGLYSYEQYF. The DNA of the CDR3 is TGTGCCAGCTCTAGGGGACTATACTCCTACGAGCAGTACTTC. The rearrangement uses TRBV18 and TRBJ2-7, with 7 bases that match TRBD2. Trimming removed 6 bases from V and 0 bases from J; junction bases left unmatched: 5. Germline CDR1 and CDR2: KGHSH and LQKENI. The CDR3 is 14 amino acids. Full variable domain (missing parts from reference TRBV18 and TRBJ2-7): NAGVMQNPRHLVRRRGQEARLRCSPMKGHSHVYWYRQLPEEGLKFMVYLQKENIIDESGMPKERFSAEFPKEGPSILRIQQVVRGDSAAYFCASSRGLYSYEQYFGPGTRLTVT.